Listed below are T cell receptor beta chains from one sample, sequenced in a study of blood T cells in healthy people across ages. TCRdb processed the 5' RACE reads anew with MiXCR; each CDR3 protein has one entry. The sample yields about 1.5 million distinct CDR3 sequences, around two fifths seen once. The specimen was blood. The receptor source for this set is a woman under 30 in good health. Both conserved end residues are part of each CDR3. The D gene is left open where the match is weak. A clone size is listed for some rows: how often the clone was seen (once, few, many), or a class if it is expanded.

CDR3,DNA,V,J,size,D
CASSVGAGTYNEQFF,TGTGCCAGCAGCGTAGGAGCGGGGACTTACAATGAGCAGTTCTTC,TRBV9,TRBJ2-1,-,TRBD2
CASSWLWSSGTRSSYNEQFF,TGTGCCAGCAGCTGGCTCTGGTCTAGCGGGACCCGGAGCTCCTACAATGAGCAGTTCTTC,TRBV5-5,TRBJ2-1,few,TRBD2
CASSLGASGSYNEQYF,TGTGCCAGCAGCTTAGGTGCTAGCGGGTCCTATAATGAGCAGTACTTC,TRBV13,TRBJ2-5,-,TRBD2
CAWSGGTGNSPLHF,TGTGCCTGGAGTGGGGGGACTGGTAATTCACCCCTCCACTTT,TRBV30,TRBJ1-6,-,-
CASSDERDRAGANVLTF,TGTGCCAGCAGCGACGAGAGGGACAGGGCTGGGGCCAACGTCCTGACTTTC,TRBV7-9,TRBJ2-6,few,TRBD1
CATSDPGENTDTQYF,TGTGCCACCAGTGATCCGGGGGAGAACACAGATACGCAGTATTTT,TRBV24-1,TRBJ2-3,-,-
CASSPTEGMNTEAFF,TGTGCCAGCTCACCCACCGAGGGCATGAACACTGAAGCTTTCTTT,TRBV18,TRBJ1-1,-,-
CASGEEKREQFF,TGTGCCAGCGGCGAAGAGAAAAGAGAGCAGTTCTTC,TRBV6-6,TRBJ2-1,few,-
CASSLRARTETQYF,TGTGCCAGCAGCTTACGGGCACGAACGGAGACCCAGTACTTC,TRBV5-6,TRBJ2-5,few,-
CASSLVVRGSTNEKLFF,TGTGCCAGCAGCTTGGTCGTCAGGGGATCAACTAATGAAAAACTGTTTTTT,TRBV5-6,TRBJ1-4,-,-